This T cell receptor beta chain is drawn from a study of regulatory T cells in long-lasting Graves disease. Time point defined: newly diagnosed GD, antithyroid drugs for less than 3 months. RNA extracted from PBMCs served as the sequencing template. CDR3-region Arm-PCR and iRepertoire HTBI primers produced the TCR beta libraries. One entry per CDR3 protein results from TCRdb running MiXCR on the multiplex PCR reads. The data contain 550,000 to 700,000 distinct CDR3 sequences, about 15% of them singletons. The ends were cut back, 5 bases at V and 0 bases at J, with 14 bases in the middle. Germline V gene data show CDR1 as SGHNT and CDR2 as YYREEE (reference sequence). The CDR3 extends over 16 amino acids. The sample was also reused in another study, on T cells in Graves' hyperthyroidism and ophthalmopathy. From that paper: Clinical symptoms, serum thyroxine, TRAb, thyroid ultrasound and orbital computed tomography informed diagnoses.

The sample here was peripheral blood mononuclear cells (PBMCs), taken at new diagnosis, from a patient treated with antithyroid drugs. The receptor was derived from a man aged 18 to 35 with Graves disease. This chain joins TRBV5-4 and TRBJ2-2; possible D gene TRBD1, 6 bases. The CDR3 is CASRADRSTNTGELFF. DNA for the CDR3: TGTGCCAGCAGGGCTGACAGGAGCACGAACACCGGGGAGCTGTTTTTT.